The next 28 T cell receptor beta chains were all read from a single sample in a study of T cells in Graves' hyperthyroidism and ophthalmopathy (dated by TCRdb to between 2017 and 2020). The method behind the library was multiplex PCR. These reads were obtained on an Illumina HiSeq 2000. Amplification of TCR beta CDR3 regions was carried out from RNA transcripts. The TCR CDR3 was subjected to a first round of RT-PCR using the HTBI primer set and the Qiagen OneStep RT-PCR kit. The public reads were reanalyzed by TCRdb: fastp trimming at Q25, MiXCR alignment, in-frame beta chains only. Every entry covers one CDR3 protein and lists the most common genes and DNA from its rows. This sample gives about 720,000 distinct CDR3 sequences in total; roughly 15% of them show up just once. The ten largest clones capture approximately 8% of the sample. The sequenced sample consisted of blood. Receptors originate from a man younger than 35 with Graves' hyperthyroidism.

The V call is TRBV24-1, the J call TRBJ2-3; D may match TRBD1 or TRBD2 (6 bases each). Trimming stripped 3 bases from V and 0 bases from J, with 12 bases between. CDR3 length: 16 residues. CDR1 is KGHDR and CDR2 is SFDVKD in the germline V gene. The CDR3 loop reads CATSDRGAASTDTQYF. CDR3 nucleotide sequence: TGTGCCACCAGTGATAGGGGGGCGGCTAGCACAGATACGCAGTATTTT.

The chain carries TRBV3-2 and TRBJ2-1; the table's TRBD2 call for D was not verified on the DNA. TRBV3-2 is noted as a pseudogene. This CDR3 has 15 residues. The chain's CDR3 is CASSLAGDCYNEQFF. The CDR3 nucleotides read TGTGCCAGCAGCCTAGCGGGAGATTGCTACAATGAGCAGTTCTTC.

Many counts were recorded for this clonotype. The CDR3 coding sequence is TGTGCCAGCAGCGAGGACAGGTACGGCAATCAGCCCCAGCATTTT. It specifies CASSEDRYGNQPQHF. The chain uses TRBV2 and TRBJ1-5, with 7 bases fitting TRBD1. Germline CDR1 SNHLY, CDR2 FYNNEI. V trimming: 6 bases; J trimming: 2 bases; junction bases outside the gene matches: 7. The CDR3 spans 15 residues. Complete variable domain (other parts from reference TRBV2 and TRBJ1-5): EPEVTQTPSHQVTQMGQEVILRCVPISNHLYFYWYRQILGQKVEFLVSFYNNEISEKSEIFDDQFSVERPDGSNFTLKIRSTKLEDSAMYFCASSEDRYGNQPQHFGDGTRLSIL.

The V and J genes are TRBV7-9 and TRBJ2-1, with TRBD2 as a possible D gene (5 bases). The germline V and J ends were trimmed by 5 bases and 8 bases, with 22 bases remaining between them. The germline V gene has CDR1 SEHNR and CDR2 FQNEAQ (reference sequence). This CDR3 comprises 16 residues. CDR3: CASSPRGGPGVYEQFF. The DNA of the CDR3 is TGTGCCAGCAGCCCTCGGGGTGGGCCCGGTGTGTATGAGCAGTTCTTC.

V gene TRBV13 combines with J gene TRBJ2-7; D is uncertain. Germline CDR1 PRHDT, CDR2 FYEKMQ (reference sequence). The length of the CDR3 is 16 residues. V lost 6 bases to trimming and J lost 5 bases, with 23 bases between them. The CDR3 here is CASSPQVADPPNEQYF. In DNA form, the CDR3 reads TGTGCCAGCAGTCCCCAAGTGGCAGATCCTCCTAACGAGCAGTACTTC.

This clonotype was seen a handful of times. V and J are TRBV6-9 and TRBJ1-6; D remains ambiguous. Germline V gene lookup returns CDR1 MNHGY and CDR2 SVAAGI. Trimming left V 2 bases short and J 0 bases short, with 14 bases between. CDR3 length: 18 residues. CDR3 residues: CASSYEGGQSSYNSPLHF. The CDR3 DNA sequence: TGTGCCAGCAGTTATGAAGGAGGGCAGAGCTCCTATAATTCACCCCTCCACTTT.

This clonotype came up many times. The V and J genes are TRBV28 and TRBJ2-2; the match to TRBD2 covers 7 bases. There are 14 residues in the CDR3. V shed 10 bases and J 0 bases; nucleotides not matched to a gene: 5. Germline V gives CDR1 MDHEN, CDR2 SYDVKM. In nucleotides, the CDR3 is TGTGCCATCTTGAGCGGGACGAACACCGGGGAGCTGTTTTTT. This encodes CAILSGTNTGELFF. The full variable domain, rest sourced from reference TRBV28 and TRBJ2-2, is DVKVTQSSRYLVKRTGEKVFLECVQDMDHENMFWYRQDPGLGLRLIYFSYDVKMKEKGDIPEGYSVSREKKERFSLILESASTNQTSMYLCAILSGTNTGELFFGEGSRLTVL.

This clonotype was detected ten times or more. V gene TRBV28 combines with J gene TRBJ2-7; 10 positions agree with TRBD1. V shed 7 bases and J 3 bases; nucleotides not matched to a gene: 6. In germline, CDR1 is MDHEN, CDR2 SYDVKM. The CDR3 loop spans 14 amino acids. The CDR3 sequence is CASKMDRGDYEQYF. The CDR3, as DNA: TGTGCCAGCAAAATGGACAGGGGGGACTACGAGCAGTACTTC.

This clonotype appeared many times. V and J are TRBV2 and TRBJ1-2; no reliable D call. CDR1 and CDR2 (germline): SNHLY, FYNNEI. CDR3 size: 14 residues. V lost 2 bases to trimming and J lost 4 bases, with 11 bases between them. The CDR3 DNA reads as TGTGCCAGCAGTGAATACAGCGGGCCCTATGGCTACACCTTC. Translation gives CASSEYSGPYGYTF.

The sample holds many counts of this clonotype. This chain connects TRBV6-1 to TRBJ2-5; D ambiguous. CDR3 size: 12 residues. Trimming took off 10 bases at V and 0 bases at J, with 9 bases between the two ends. Germline lookup yields CDR1 MNHNS and CDR2 SASEGT. Here the CDR3 reads CATGRNQETQYF. The CDR3 coding sequence is TGTGCCACCGGACGGAACCAAGAGACCCAGTACTTC.

This clonotype has a handful of counts. V and J are TRBV4-3 and TRBJ1-1, with unresolved D. Between the trimmed V and J ends, which lost 2 bases and 1 base, there was a span of 11 bases. The CDR3 has 15 amino acids. Germline V lookup: CDR1 LGHNA, CDR2 YSLEER. The CDR3, as DNA: TGCGCCAGCAGCCAAAGGTCTTATCCGAACACTGAAGCTTTCTTT. Translation gives CASSQRSYPNTEAFF.

This clonotype was counted ten times or more. The chain carries TRBV12-3 or TRBV12-4 and TRBJ2-7, with D perhaps matching TRBD1 or TRBD2 (5 bases each). The germline V and J ends were trimmed by 5 bases and 1 base, with 12 bases remaining between them. This CDR3 comprises 14 residues. CDR3 loop: CASSRRDGSYEQYF. DNA for the CDR3: TGTGCCAGCAGTCGCCGGGACGGTTCCTACGAGCAGTACTTC.

In its sample, this clonotype was seen many times. The chain uses TRBV10-3 and TRBJ1-1; 9 bases are a match to TRBD1. Germline CDR1 ENHRY, CDR2 SYGVKD. With 4 bases clipped from V and 3 bases from J, the junction kept 9 bases outside the gene matches. The CDR3 loop spans 16 amino acids. CDR3 coding DNA: TGTGCCATCAGTGGGGACAGGGCGGGATTGGACACTGAAGCTTTCTTT. It is translated as CAISGDRAGLDTEAFF.

This clonotype was detected a few times. V gene TRBV5-1 combines with J gene TRBJ2-1; TRBD2 is a possible D gene (6 bases). The length of the CDR3 is 13 residues. The germline gives CDR1 SGHRS, CDR2 YFSETQ. The germline V and J ends were trimmed by 5 bases and 8 bases, with 14 bases remaining between them. This CDR3 is CASSTSSGYEQFF. The CDR3 bases are TGCGCCAGCAGTACCAGTAGCGGATATGAGCAGTTCTTC.

This clonotype was recorded many times. The genes are TRBV18 and TRBJ2-1, with D hard to call. Germline V gives CDR1 KGHSH, CDR2 LQKENI. This CDR3 comprises 12 residues. Trimming cost V 4 bases and J 5 bases, with 6 bases left between them. The DNA for the CDR3 is TGTGCCAGCTCACGCCAAGACAATGAGCAGTTCTTC. Its translation: CASSRQDNEQFF.

The V gene is TRBV7-2, the J gene TRBJ2-1, with D hard to call. Germline V gives CDR1 SGHTA, CDR2 FQGNSA. V gave up 7 bases and J gave up 0 bases, with 16 bases separating them. The CDR3 spans 16 residues. CDR3 sequence: CASIPGRRSSYNEQFF. The CDR3 bases are TGTGCCAGCATCCCTGGCCGACGGAGCTCCTACAATGAGCAGTTCTTC. Based on the CDR3 plus reference TRBV7-2 and TRBJ2-1, the full variable domain is GAGVSQSPSNKVTEKGKDVELRCDPISGHTALYWYRQSLGQGLEFLIYFQGNSAPDKSGLPSDRFSAERTGGSVSTLTIQRTQQEDSAVYLCASIPGRRSSYNEQFFGPGTRLTVL.

This clonotype was detected many times. The rearrangement uses TRBV27 and TRBJ2-5; 7 bases map to TRBD2. The CDR3 contains 15 residues. V shed 4 bases and J 4 bases; nucleotides not matched to a gene: 9. Germline V gene sequence: CDR1 MNHEY, CDR2 SMNVEV (reference sequence). The CDR3 nucleotides are TGTGCCAGCAGTTCCCGAGGTGGGAGGGTAGAGACCCAGTACTTC. Protein sequence: CASSSRGGRVETQYF.

The V call is TRBV4-3, the J call TRBJ1-2, with TRBD1 matching 7 bases. Trimming at V came to 0 bases and at J to 4 bases, leaving 5 bases not matched to a gene. The germline CDR1 and CDR2 sequences are LGHNA and YSLEER. The CDR3 is 15 amino acids. Here the CDR3 reads CASSQDQGTVYGYTF. Here the CDR3 DNA reads TGCGCCAGCAGCCAAGATCAAGGGACAGTCTATGGCTACACCTTC.

The table lists this clonotype with a few counts. V and J are TRBV20-1 and TRBJ1-1; D not certain. The CDR3 has 16 amino acids. Germline CDR1 DFQATT, CDR2 SNEGSKA (reference sequence). V was shortened by 0 bases and J by 0 bases, with 14 bases between the two germline ends. The CDR3 sequence is CSARDLRSGMNTEAFF. CDR3 in DNA: TGCAGTGCTAGAGATCTACGTTCGGGGATGAACACTGAAGCTTTCTTT.

This clonotype occurred many times. The chain carries TRBV12-3 or TRBV12-4 and TRBJ2-1, with 7 bases matching TRBD1. This CDR3 has 12 residues. The junction had 2 bases not matched to a gene; V was cut back by 5 bases and J by 7 bases. The CDR3 region is CASSQQGNEQFF. Written as DNA, the CDR3 is TGTGCCAGCAGTCAACAGGGGAATGAGCAGTTCTTC.

There are many counts of this clonotype. The V and J genes are TRBV7-2 and TRBJ2-3; D unclear. Germline CDR1 and CDR2: SGHTA and FQGNSA. The germline V and J ends were trimmed by 1 base and 5 bases, with 13 bases remaining between them. The CDR3 sequence is 15 residues long. The CDR3 DNA is TGTGCCAGCAGCTTAGGCGTATTAGCAGGAGATACGCAGTATTTT. It encodes CASSLGVLAGDTQYF.

The table lists this clonotype with many counts. The chain is built from TRBV9 and TRBJ2-7; tentatively, D is TRBD2 (5 bases). Germline loops: CDR1 SGDLS, CDR2 YYNGEE. The V and J ends lost 0 bases and 0 bases respectively, with 13 bases between them. The CDR3 loop spans 16 amino acids. The CDR3 sequence: CASSVGGSASSYEQYF. The DNA of the CDR3 is TGTGCCAGCAGCGTAGGCGGTAGCGCGAGCTCCTACGAGCAGTACTTC.

This clonotype was found many times. The V call is TRBV28, the J call TRBJ2-1, with D unresolved. Per the germline V gene, CDR1 is MDHEN and CDR2 is SYDVKM. Trimming pared 5 bases from V and 10 bases from J, leaving 15 bases between. CDR3 length equals 13 residues. For the CDR3, the DNA is TGTGCCAGCAGTGCCCCGGGTAGAGGAGAGCAGTTCTTC. This encodes CASSAPGRGEQFF.

This clonotype was observed at least ten times. This chain uses TRBV24-1 with TRBJ1-4; no clear D. V was pared by 3 bases and J by 8 bases, with 15 bases between. The germline V gene encodes CDR1 KGHDR and CDR2 SFDVKD. The CDR3 runs to 15 residues. This CDR3 reads CATSDPGMQLEKLFF. The DNA for the CDR3 is TGTGCCACCAGTGATCCAGGAATGCAGCTCGAAAAACTGTTTTTT.

This clonotype was counted a few times. CDR3: CASSVGGWLAGGRYNEQFF. DNA for the CDR3: TGTGCCAGCAGCGTAGGTGGTTGGCTAGCGGGAGGCCGCTACAATGAGCAGTTCTTC. The J gene is TRBJ2-1, the V gene TRBV9; 11 nucleotides align to TRBD2. Per the germline V gene, CDR1 is SGDLS and CDR2 is YYNGEE. V was pared by 0 bases and J by 3 bases, with 11 bases of the junction left unmatched. The CDR3 has 19 residues.

The rearrangement joins TRBV30 to TRBJ2-3; D unresolved. The CDR3 is 13 amino acids. Trimming removed 2 bases at V and 2 bases at J, with 8 bases between. Per germline, CDR1 GTSNPN and CDR2 SVGIG (reference sequence). Here the CDR3 DNA reads TGTGCCTGGAGTCTGGGAAACACAGATACGCAGTATTTT. Translation: CAWSLGNTDTQYF.

This chain uses TRBV4-2 with TRBJ2-5, with a possible D match to TRBD2 (6 bases). The CDR3 sequence is 17 residues long. The V end lost 3 bases, the J end lost 5 bases, and 22 bases lay between the germline ends. The germline gives CDR1 LGHNA, CDR2 YNFKEQ. CDR3 in amino acids: CASSHEAGQGGRETQYF. Here the CDR3 DNA reads TGTGCCAGCAGCCATGAGGCCGGTCAGGGAGGTAGGGAGACCCAGTACTTC.

This clonotype was seen many times. CDR3 protein: CASSFRLAPGGVQFF. CDR3 in DNA: TGTGCCAGCAGTTTTAGGCTAGCCCCTGGGGGGGTGCAGTTCTTC. V usage is TRBV28 and J usage is TRBJ2-1; TRBD2 matches at 7 bases. Looked up from germline, CDR1 is MDHEN and CDR2 is SYDVKM. J was trimmed by 12 bases and V by 3 bases; bases with no gene match: 14. This CDR3 is 15 amino acids long.